Each of the 19 T cell receptor beta chains below was sequenced from the same sample in a study of T cell responses to AZD1222 COVID-19 vaccine. Only in-frame clones appear in the TCRdb table, and some are missing; sequencing was by immunoSEQ multiplex PCR. The table includes some 160,000 clones, just under 95% detected once. The sample here was peripheral blood, taken on day 0 of AZD1222 vaccination. The receptors originated from an adult in good health.

V usage is TRBV19 and J usage is TRBJ1-5; perhaps TRBD1 as D (5 bases). Trimming took 4 bases from V and 1 from J, leaving 8 bases between them. There are 14 residues in the CDR3. CDR1 is LNHDA, CDR2 SQIVND, per germline (reference sequence). The CDR3 DNA reads TGTGCCAGTAGTAGGAAGGGGAGCAATCAGCCCCAGCATTTT. Its protein product is CASSRKGSNQPQHF.

The chain has TRBV18 and TRBJ2-1; perhaps TRBD1 as D (5 bases). The germline V gene encodes CDR1 KGHSH and CDR2 LQKENI. Trimming shortened V by 1 base and J by 8 bases, and 15 bases separated the two germline ends. This CDR3 is 15 amino acids long. CDR3 nucleotides: TGTGCCAGCTCACCACTTCAGGGCGGTGGGGATGAGCAGTTCTTC. Protein: CASSPLQGGGDEQFF.

The genes are TRBV9 and TRBJ1-1, with D possibly TRBD1 on 5 matching bases. Germline V CDR1 and CDR2: SGDLS, YYNGEE. The CDR3 consists of 14 residues. V shed 1 base and J shed 11 bases, with 18 bases lying between them. CDR3 sequence (DNA): TGTGCCAGCAGCGTACGGGCAGGGAATAGTTACGCTTTCTTT. Amino acid sequence: CASSVRAGNSYAFF. Full variable domain (missing parts from reference TRBV9 and TRBJ1-1): DSGVTQTPKHLITATGQRVTLRCSPRSGDLSVYWYQQSLDQGLQFLIQYYNGEERAKGNILERFSAQQFPDLHSELNLSSLELGDSALYFCASSVRAGNSYAFFGQGTRLTVV.

V usage is TRBV6-4 and J usage is TRBJ1-1; TRBD1 aligns across 7 bases. J gave up 1 base and V 6 bases, and 5 bases lay outside the gene matches. This CDR3 has 14 residues. The V gene's germline CDR1 is MRHNA and CDR2 SNTAGT. In DNA form, the CDR3 reads TGTGCCAGCAGAAAGGGGGCTGCGAACACTGAAGCTTTCTTT. Translating it yields CASRKGAANTEAFF.

This clone occurred a few times. The V gene is TRBV2, the J gene TRBJ2-7; no reliable D call. From germline, CDR1 is SNHLY and CDR2 FYNNEI. Trimming cost V 8 bases and J 3 bases, with 14 bases left between them. The CDR3 has 13 amino acids. The CDR3 loop is CASCRVEGYEQYF. The CDR3 bases are TGTGCCAGCTGTCGAGTGGAAGGCTACGAGCAGTACTTC.

The rearrangement joins TRBV7-2 to TRBJ1-1; D not resolved. This CDR3 is 14 amino acids long. The V and J ends lost 5 bases and 5 bases respectively, with 15 bases between them. CDR1 is SGHTA, CDR2 FQGNSA, per germline. CDR3 sequence: CASSGRFVGTEAFF. CDR3 coding DNA: TGTGCCAGCAGCGGCCGGTTTGTCGGGACTGAAGCTTTCTTT.

V usage is TRBV7-2 and J usage is TRBJ1-6; 7 bases map to TRBD1. Germline CDR1 is SGHTA and CDR2 is FQGNSA. With 4 bases clipped from V and 7 bases from J, the junction kept 10 bases outside the gene matches. The CDR3 runs 16 residues. CDR3 amino acids: CASSSARGTVNSPLHF. For the CDR3, the DNA is TGTGCCAGCAGCTCAGCAAGGGGGACAGTAAATTCACCCCTCCACTTT.

The rearrangement links TRBV7-8 to TRBJ1-6; D possibly corresponds to TRBD1 (6 bases). V shed 1 base and J shed 4 bases, with 11 bases lying between them. The CDR3 is 16 amino acids. Per germline, CDR1 SGHVS and CDR2 FQNEAQ. The CDR3 here is CASSLGTDLYNSPLHF. The CDR3 bases are TGTGCCAGCAGCTTAGGGACAGACCTATATAATTCACCCCTCCACTTT. The whole variable domain, filled in from reference TRBV7-8 and TRBJ1-6, reads GAGVSQSPRYKVAKRGQDVALRCDPISGHVSLFWYQQALGQGPEFLTYFQNEAQLDKSGLPSDRFFAERPEGSVSTLKIQRTQQEDSAVYLCASSLGTDLYNSPLHFGNGTRLTVT.

CDR3 amino acids: CASSKGAYGYGYTF. In DNA, the CDR3 is TGTGCCAGCTCAAAGGGGGCTTATGGCTATGGCTACACCTTC. This rearrangement joins TRBV18 to TRBJ1-2; TRBD1 agrees at 7 bases. This CDR3 is 14 amino acids long. The V and J ends lost 5 bases and 4 bases, in that order; junction bases with no gene match: 7. Germline loops: CDR1 KGHSH, CDR2 LQKENI.

The V gene is TRBV5-4, the J gene TRBJ2-1; 10 bases fit TRBD2. The CDR3 is made up of 15 amino acids. Germline trimming cut 0 bases from V and 10 bases from J; bases unmatched to any gene: 7. The germline V gene encodes CDR1 SGHNT and CDR2 YYREEE (reference sequence). Here the CDR3 DNA reads TGTGCCAGCAGCTTGGATGGGACTAGCGTGAGGGAGCAGTTCTTC. It is translated as CASSLDGTSVREQFF. Full variable domain (rest looked up from reference TRBV5-4 and TRBJ2-1): ETGVTQSPTHLIKTRGQQVTLRCSSQSGHNTVSWYQQALGQGPQFIFQYYREEENGRGNFPPRFSGLQFPNYSSELNVNALELDDSALYLCASSLDGTSVREQFFGPGTRLTVL.

V usage is TRBV27 and J usage is TRBJ2-2; D unresolved. The CDR3 consists of 14 residues. The germline V gene has CDR1 MNHEY and CDR2 SMNVEV (reference sequence). The germline V and J ends were trimmed by 3 bases and 5 bases, with 10 bases remaining between them. The CDR3 sequence: CASSFTELTGELFF. In DNA form, the CDR3 reads TGTGCCAGCAGTTTCACAGAATTGACCGGGGAGCTGTTTTTT.

Points on this clone: The junction and the germline gene differ at one end; a read error may be behind it. The chain has TRBV29-1 and TRBJ1-5, with a weak D call TRBD1 (5 bases). The CDR3 spans 16 residues. Germline V gives CDR1 SQVTM, CDR2 ANQGSEA. The CDR3 coding sequence is TGCAGCGTTCAAGAGGGGAACCCCTATAGCAATCAGCCCCAGCATTTT. Its translation: CSVQEGNPYSNQPQHF.

The chain joins TRBV5-1 to TRBJ2-7; no firm D call. CDR1 and CDR2 (germline): SGHRS, YFSETQ. This CDR3 has 13 residues. Trimming stripped 0 bases from V and 1 base from J, with 5 bases between. In nucleotides, the CDR3 is TGCGCCAGCAGCTTGGATCATTCCTACGAGCAGTACTTC. This gives the protein CASSLDHSYEQYF.

V is TRBV7-3 and J is TRBJ2-7; TRBD2 matches 8 bases. Trimming removed 5 bases from V and 2 bases from J; junction bases left unmatched: 11. This CDR3 comprises 16 residues. Germline V CDR1 and CDR2: SGHTA, FQGTGA. The CDR3 spells CASSDPLSGAPYEQYF. CDR3 DNA: TGTGCCAGCAGCGACCCCCTTAGCGGGGCCCCCTACGAGCAGTACTTC.

In this sample, this clone turned up once. The chain has TRBV27 and TRBJ2-1; a weak D match, TRBD2 (7 bases). Between the trimmed V and J ends, which lost 5 bases and 6 bases, there was a span of 11 bases. The germline gives CDR1 MNHEY, CDR2 SMNVEV (reference sequence). CDR3 length equals 13 residues. The CDR3 bases are TGTGCCAGCAGTCCGGGGGGCCCCAATGAGCAGTTCTTC. Translating it yields CASSPGGPNEQFF.

The V and J genes are TRBV2 and TRBJ1-5; D unresolved. CDR1 is SNHLY, CDR2 FYNNEI, per germline. The CDR3 totals 14 residues. The V gene lost 5 bases and the J gene lost 2 bases, with 10 bases spanning the gap. CDR3 nucleotides: TGTGCCAGCAGTCCCGACCGCCGCAATCAGCCCCAGCATTTT. It translates to CASSPDRRNQPQHF.

The chain employs TRBV6-6 and TRBJ2-1; D might be TRBD1 (5 bases). The CDR3 contains 14 residues. The V and J ends lost 5 bases and 4 bases respectively, with 12 bases between them. Germline loops: CDR1 MNHNY, CDR2 SVGAGI (reference sequence). CDR3 coding DNA: TGTGCCAGCAGTAACCCGACAGAGTACAATGAGCAGTTCTTC. This translates into CASSNPTEYNEQFF.

The chain couples TRBV5-1 to TRBJ1-4; D is undetermined. V shed 0 bases and J shed 2 bases, with 11 bases lying between them. Germline CDR1 and CDR2: SGHRS and YFSETQ. The CDR3 spans 16 residues. CDR3 DNA: TGCGCCAGCAGCTTGGGGCACGCCTCCACTAATGAAAAACTGTTTTTT. This gives the protein CASSLGHASTNEKLFF. Combining the CDR3 with reference TRBV5-1 and TRBJ1-4 gives the whole variable domain KAGVTQTPRYLIKTRGQQVTLSCSPISGHRSVSWYQQTPGQGLQFLFEYFSETQRNKGNFPGRFSGRQFSNSRSEMNVSTLELGDSALYLCASSLGHASTNEKLFFGSGTQLSVL.

This chain joins TRBV18 and TRBJ2-3; a possible D gene is TRBD1 (6 bases). Trimming removed 8 bases from V and 2 bases from J, with 8 bases in between. Germline V gene data show CDR1 as KGHSH and CDR2 as LQKENI. This CDR3 region has 12 residues. The CDR3 region has the DNA TGTGCCAGCCACAGGGACACAGATACGCAGTATTTT. Translating gives CASHRDTDTQYF.